This T cell receptor beta chain originates from a study of patients and donors after allogeneic stem cell transplantation. This clonotype was observed many times. CDR1 SQVTM and CDR2 ANQGSEA come from the germline V gene. V trimming: 3 bases; J trimming: 8 bases; junction bases outside the gene matches: 3. The CDR3 totals 13 residues. A single record per CDR3 protein comes from TCRdb applying MiXCR to the RT-PCR reads. The table shows about 4,200 distinct CDR3 sequences, with less than 20% occurring only once. The sample was blood, either unsorted or a sorted T cell fraction (not recorded which). This rearrangement joins TRBV29-1 to TRBJ2-3; 12 nucleotides line up with TRBD2. This TCR was recovered from a human donor who was either an allogeneic HSCT recipient or a stem cell or donor lymphocyte infusion donor (not recorded which). It is not recorded whose cells these are; they may come from a transplant donor. In DNA form, the CDR3 reads TGCAGCGTTGATGGGACTAGCGGGCCTACGCAGTATTTT. Amino acids: CSVDGTSGPTQYF.